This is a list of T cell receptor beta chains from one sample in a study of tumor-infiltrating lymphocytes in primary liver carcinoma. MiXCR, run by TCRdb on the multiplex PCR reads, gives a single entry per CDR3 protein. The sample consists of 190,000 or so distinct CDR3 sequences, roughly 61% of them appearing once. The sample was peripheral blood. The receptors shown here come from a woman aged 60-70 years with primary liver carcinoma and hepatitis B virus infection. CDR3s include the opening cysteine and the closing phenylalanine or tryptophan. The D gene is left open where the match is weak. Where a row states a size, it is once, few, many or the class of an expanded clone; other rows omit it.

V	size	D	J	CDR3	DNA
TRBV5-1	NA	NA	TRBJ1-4	CASSLVPGRTAAEKLFF	TGCGCCAGCAGCTTGGTACCCGGACGGACAGCGGCCGAAAAACTGTTTTTT
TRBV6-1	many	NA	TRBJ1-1	CASSERLRPEAFF	TGTGCCAGCAGTGAACGATTAAGGCCGGAAGCTTTCTTT
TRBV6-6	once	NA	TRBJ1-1	CASSYGQITEAFF	TGTGCCAGCAGTTACGGCCAGATCACTGAAGCTTTCTTT
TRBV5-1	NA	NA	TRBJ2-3	CASSHSGWSDTQCF	TGCGCCAGCAGTCACAGCGGGTGGTCCGATACGCAGTGTTTT
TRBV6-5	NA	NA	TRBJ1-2	CASSYKGRGLYGYTF	TGTGCCAGCAGTTATAAGGGAAGGGGGTTATATGGCTACACCTTC
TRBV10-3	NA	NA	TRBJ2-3	CAIRKGRGQGGRTDTQYF	TGTGCCATCAGGAAGGGAAGAGGGCAGGGGGGCCGCACAGATACGCAGTATTTT
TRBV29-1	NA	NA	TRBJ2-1	CSAEGGSRFYNEQFF	TGCAGCGCTGAAGGTGGGTCTCGGTTTTACAATGAGCAGTTCTTC
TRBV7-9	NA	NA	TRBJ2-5	CASSSEAGEETQYF	TGTGCCAGCAGCAGCGAGGCAGGGGAAGAGACCCAGTACTTC
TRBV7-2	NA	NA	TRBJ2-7	CASSLVSGVYEQYF	TGTGCCAGCAGCTTAGTCTCGGGAGTATACGAGCAGTACTTC
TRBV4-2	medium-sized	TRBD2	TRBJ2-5	CASSQDLTSGSETQYF	TGTGCCAGCAGCCAAGATTTAACTAGCGGGAGTGAGACCCAGTACTTC
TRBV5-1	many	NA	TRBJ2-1	CASSLGAEQFF	TGCGCCAGCAGCTTGGGAGCGGAGCAGTTCTTC
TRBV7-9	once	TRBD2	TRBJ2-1	CASNFPRLAGGAYNEQFF	TGTGCCAGCAACTTTCCCCGACTAGCGGGAGGAGCGTACAATGAGCAGTTCTTC
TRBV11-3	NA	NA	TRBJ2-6	CVSSLSEANVLTF	TGTGTCAGCAGCTTATCCGAGGCCAACGTCCTGACTTTC
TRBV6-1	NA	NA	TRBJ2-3	CTSSLGQLAALSTDTQYF	TGTACCAGCAGTCTCGGACAGCTAGCGGCACTTAGCACAGATACGCAGTATTTT
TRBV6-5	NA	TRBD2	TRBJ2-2	CTSSYGRLGTGELFF	TGTACTAGCAGTTACGGGAGGTTGGGCACCGGGGAGCTGTTTTTT
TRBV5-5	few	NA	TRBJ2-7	CASSLIRGPYEQYF	TGTGCCAGCAGCTTGATAAGGGGTCCCTACGAGCAGTACTTC
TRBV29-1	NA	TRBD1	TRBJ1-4	CSVAGQEKKLFF	TGCAGCGTCGCCGGACAGGAAAAAAAACTGTTTTTT
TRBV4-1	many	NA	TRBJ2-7	CASSQGGISYEQYF	TGCGCCAGCAGCCAGGGTGGGATCTCCTACGAGCAGTACTTC
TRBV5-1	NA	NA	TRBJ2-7	CARSSDNYEQYF	TGCGCCAGAAGCTCCGACAACTATGAGCAGTACTTC
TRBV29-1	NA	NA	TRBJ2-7	CSISNWDSEQYF	TGCAGCATTTCTAACTGGGATAGCGAGCAGTACTTC
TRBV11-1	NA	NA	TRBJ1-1	CAGSLFRRMDTEAFF	TGTGCCGGCAGCTTATTCCGACGGATGGACACTGAAGCTTTCTTT
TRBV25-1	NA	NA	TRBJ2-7	CASIGYGVAVQYF	TGTGCCAGCATTGGATATGGGGTAGCGGTGCAGTACTTC
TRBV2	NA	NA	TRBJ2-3	CASRDGARGGTDTQYF	TGTGCCAGCAGGGATGGGGCCAGGGGAGGTACAGATACGCAGTATTTT
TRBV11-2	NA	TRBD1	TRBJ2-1	CASSTGTGGYNEQFF	TGTGCCAGCAGCACTGGGACAGGGGGTTACAATGAGCAGTTCTTC
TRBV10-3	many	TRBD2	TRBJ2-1	CAISESTTPRSGRMNEQFF	TGTGCCATCAGTGAGTCGACTACACCTAGGAGCGGGAGGATGAATGAGCAGTTCTTC
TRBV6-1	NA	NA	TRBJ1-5	CASSAKGGYPGRPQHF	TGTGCCAGCAGTGCCAAGGGGGGTTACCCTGGTCGGCCCCAGCATTTT
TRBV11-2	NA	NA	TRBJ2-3	CASSLAVGTDAQYF	TGTGCCAGCAGCTTAGCAGTGGGCACAGATGCGCAGTATTTT
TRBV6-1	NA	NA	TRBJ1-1	CVNEGNTESFF	TGTGTCAACGAGGGTAACACTGAATCTTTCTTT
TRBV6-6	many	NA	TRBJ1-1	CASSNPTGRTEAFF	TGTGCCAGCAGTAACCCGACGGGGAGAACTGAAGCTTTCTTT
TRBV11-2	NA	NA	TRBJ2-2	CASRGLSGVMRTGELFF	TGTGCCAGCAGAGGACTATCGGGAGTAATGAGGACTGGGGAGCTGTTTTTT
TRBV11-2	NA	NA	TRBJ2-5	CASSWGQGIVAGGRQETQNF	NA
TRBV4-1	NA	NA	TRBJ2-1	CASSPIPGTGFESSYNEQFF	TGCGCCAGCAGCCCAATTCCCGGGACTGGCTTCGAGAGTTCCTACAATGAGCAGTTCTTC
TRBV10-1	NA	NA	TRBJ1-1	CASSAETMNTEAFF	TGCGCCAGTAGTGCGGAGACGATGAACACTGAAGCTTTCTTT